The clone carrying this T cell receptor (beta chain) was counted only a few times. Its antigen is currently unknown. This sample is part of a study of Ad26.COV2.S vaccination and SARS-CoV-2 variants. Study overall: In the study, Ad26.COV2.S was injected intramuscularly once, or twice 56 days apart.

Treatment: 15 to 20 received Ad26.COV2.S at low or high dose, single or two shots; roughly 5 received placebo; per-sample allocation not given. Sampling happened 63 days after the first vaccine or placebo injection. Built on an Ad26 vector, the vaccine expressed Wuhan-strain SARS-CoV-2 spike. J lost 7 bases, V lost 2 bases, and 5 bases had no gene match. Germline V CDR1 and CDR2: MNHNS, SASEGT. The CDR3 spans 15 residues. Libraries were prepared by immunoSEQ multiplex PCR; TCRdb keeps only in-frame clonotypes and omits some of them. The sample has 350,000 to 500,000 clones; roughly 91% are singletons. Whole-study results and caveats: Following vaccination, spike-specific CD8+ and CD4+ T cell responses reportedly exhibited substantial breadth. Placebo and vaccine recipients had non-spike TCR breadth that was similar.

The clonotype comes from a person aged 18 to 65 who received the Ad26.COV2.S COVID-19 vaccine or a placebo. The sequenced sample was peripheral blood, obtained in a trial of Ad26.COV2.S vaccine versus placebo. The chain employs TRBV6-1 and TRBJ2-5, with TRBD2 matching over 12 bases. CDR3 DNA sequence: TGTGCCAGCAGTGAATGGTCTAGCGGGAGGGCGACCCAGTACTTC. Translation: CASSEWSSGRATQYF.